Listed below are T cell receptor beta chains from one sample, sequenced in a study of T cell repertoires in cytomegalovirus infection. MiXCR was run by TCRdb on the reads, yielding one entry per CDR3 protein. The data show fewer than 200,000 distinct CDR3 sequences, roughly a fifth seen once. The sequenced sample consisted of PBMCs. The receptor set was obtained from a human donor in good health (CMV status not recorded). Some clones in this sample may be carry-over from other donors' samples. CDR3s include the opening cysteine and the closing phenylalanine or tryptophan. The order of the fields is J gene, clone size, D gene, V gene, CDR3 protein, CDR3 DNA. D genes are given only for firm matches. Part of the rows lack a size; the others show once, few, many or a class for expanded clones.

J: TRBJ1-2
size: many
D: NA
V: TRBV11-1
CDR3: CASSPPQGRGYTF
DNA: TGTGCCAGCAGCCCGCCCCAGGGTAGAGGCTACACCTTC

J: TRBJ2-1
size: few
D: TRBD2
V: TRBV5-1
CDR3: CASSLAGGPEQFF
DNA: TGCGCCAGCAGCTTAGCGGGGGGGCCCGAGCAGTTCTTC

J: TRBJ1-2
size: many
D: TRBD1
V: TRBV20-1
CDR3: CSAPRTGGNYGYTF
DNA: TGCAGTGCCCCCAGGACAGGGGGCAATTATGGCTACACCTTC

J: TRBJ1-2
size: NA
D: NA
V: TRBV29-1
CDR3: CSVGGEKTANYGYTF
DNA: TGCAGCGTTGGGGGGGAAAAGACGGCTAACTATGGCTACACCTTC

J: TRBJ2-3
size: NA
D: NA
V: TRBV5-1
CDR3: CASSLNAPDTQYF
DNA: TGCGCCAGCAGCTTGAATGCACCAGATACGCAGTATTTT

J: TRBJ2-7
size: few
D: NA
V: TRBV2
CDR3: CASKPGSGTSGRYEQYF
DNA: TGTGCCAGCAAGCCAGGTTCCGGGACGAGTGGCCGGTACGAGCAGTACTTC

J: TRBJ2-2
size: NA
D: NA
V: TRBV19
CDR3: CASTSVRDRGSTGELFF
DNA: TGTGCCAGTACCTCCGTACGGGACCGAGGCTCGACCGGGGAGCTGTTTTTT

J: TRBJ1-2
size: NA
D: NA
V: TRBV6-2/TRBV6-3
CDR3: CASSYRLQGPNYGYTF
DNA: TGTGCCAGCAGTTACCGCTTACAAGGTCCCAACTATGGCTACACCTTC

J: TRBJ1-3
size: NA
D: NA
V: TRBV29-1
CDR3: CSVVGADGNTIYF
DNA: TGCAGCGTTGTAGGGGCAGACGGAAACACCATATATTTT

J: TRBJ1-2
size: few
D: NA
V: TRBV6-5
CDR3: CASSYSASPNYGYTF
DNA: TGTGCCAGCAGTTATTCGGCCAGCCCTAACTATGGCTACACCTTC

J: TRBJ2-5
size: few
D: TRBD1
V: TRBV7-2
CDR3: CASSIMTGGPSRKETQYF
DNA: TGTGCCAGCAGCATCATGACAGGGGGCCCGAGTCGCAAAGAGACCCAGTACTTC

J: TRBJ2-1
size: many
D: NA
V: TRBV7-3
CDR3: CASSSPTVYNEQFF
DNA: TGTGCCAGCAGCTCCCCGACAGTGTACAATGAGCAGTTCTTC

J: TRBJ1-5
size: many
D: NA
V: TRBV28
CDR3: CASSLSDRRNQPQHF
DNA: TGTGCCAGCAGTTTATCCGACAGGCGCAATCAGCCCCAGCATTTT

J: TRBJ1-1
size: many
D: NA
V: TRBV7-2
CDR3: CASSLGRREPNTEAFF
DNA: TGTGCCAGCAGCTTGGGACGCAGGGAGCCGAACACTGAAGCTTTCTTT

J: TRBJ2-3
size: NA
D: NA
V: TRBV7-9
CDR3: CASSGWNTDTQYF
DNA: TGTGCCAGCAGCGGGTGGAACACAGATACGCAGTATTTT

J: TRBJ2-5
size: NA
D: NA
V: TRBV7-9
CDR3: CASSLAGGLWETQYF
DNA: TGTGCCAGCAGCTTAGCAGGGGGGCTTTGGGAGACCCAGTACTTC

J: TRBJ2-5
size: NA
D: NA
V: TRBV7-9
CDR3: CASSLDQAGEVTQYF
DNA: TGTGCCAGCAGCCTGGATCAAGCCGGCGAAGTGACCCAGTACTTC

J: TRBJ2-7
size: many
D: NA
V: TRBV7-8
CDR3: CASSLAGDISYEQYF
DNA: TGTGCCAGCAGCTTAGCTGGGGACATTTCCTACGAGCAGTACTTC

J: TRBJ1-2
size: NA
D: TRBD1
V: TRBV6-8
CDR3: CASSYFGQGETYGYTF
DNA: TGTGCCAGCAGTTACTTCGGACAGGGGGAGACCTACGGCTACACCTTC

J: TRBJ1-2
size: once
D: NA
V: TRBV2
CDR3: CASSRSPYSSANYGYTF
DNA: TGTGCCAGCAGTCGATCCCCTTACAGTTCTGCTAACTATGGCTACACCTTC

J: TRBJ1-2
size: few
D: NA
V: TRBV13
CDR3: CASSVPGHTF
DNA: TGTGCCAGCAGCGTACCGGGCCACACCTTC

J: TRBJ2-3
size: many
D: NA
V: TRBV19
CDR3: CASRGAPGDTQYF
DNA: TGTGCCAGTAGAGGAGCGCCTGGGGATACGCAGTATTTT

J: TRBJ2-3
size: NA
D: TRBD1
V: TRBV28
CDR3: CAPAILGQGVFVRKETQYF
DNA: TGTGCCCCCGCTATCCTGGGACAGGGCGTGTTCGTCCGCAAGGAAACGCAGTATTTT

J: TRBJ2-5
size: NA
D: NA
V: TRBV29-1
CDR3: CSVESREETQYF
DNA: TGCAGCGTTGAGTCCAGGGAGGAGACCCAGTACTTC

J: TRBJ1-2
size: NA
D: NA
V: TRBV6-6
CDR3: CASSTLPTGLNGYTF
DNA: TGTGCCAGCAGTACCCTTCCGACGGGACTAAACGGCTACACCTTC

J: TRBJ2-6
size: few
D: TRBD2
V: TRBV7-9
CDR3: CASSPREAGLTF
DNA: TGTGCCAGCAGCCCCCGCGAAGCGGGACTCACTTTC

J: TRBJ2-1
size: NA
D: TRBD2
V: TRBV6-1
CDR3: CARSYSGGGVLWDEQFF
DNA: TGTGCCAGAAGTTACTCGGGCGGGGGGGTTCTCTGGGATGAGCAGTTCTTC

J: TRBJ2-1
size: NA
D: NA
V: TRBV11-1
CDR3: CASVGIYNEQFF
DNA: TGTGCCAGCGTGGGGATCTACAATGAGCAGTTCTTC

J: TRBJ1-5
size: NA
D: TRBD1
V: TRBV10-2
CDR3: CASTTGGRQPQHF
DNA: TGCGCCAGCACGACAGGGGGCCGTCAGCCCCAGCATTTT

J: TRBJ1-3
size: few
D: NA
V: TRBV7-2
CDR3: CASSLESFRAGNTIYF
DNA: TGTGCCAGCAGCTTAGAATCGTTCAGGGCTGGAAACACCATATATTTT

J: TRBJ2-7
size: many
D: TRBD1
V: TRBV10-3
CDR3: CAINRMGQTYEQYF
DNA: TGTGCCATCAATAGAATGGGACAGACCTACGAGCAGTACTTC

J: TRBJ2-3
size: few
D: NA
V: TRBV29-1
CDR3: CSVVRPITDTQYF
DNA: TGCAGCGTTGTCCGTCCCATCACAGATACGCAGTATTTT

J: TRBJ2-1
size: few
D: TRBD2
V: TRBV7-9
CDR3: CASSPTSGQNNEQFF
DNA: TGTGCCAGCAGCCCAACTAGCGGGCAAAACAATGAGCAGTTCTTC

J: TRBJ2-7
size: many
D: TRBD2
V: TRBV12-3/TRBV12-4
CDR3: CASSLWGGRSYEQYF
DNA: TGTGCCAGCAGTTTATGGGGAGGGCGCTCCTACGAGCAGTACTTC

J: TRBJ2-1
size: few
D: NA
V: TRBV2
CDR3: CASTRDFSNEQFF
DNA: TGTGCCAGCACCCGGGATTTCTCCAATGAGCAGTTCTTC

J: TRBJ2-5
size: many
D: TRBD2
V: TRBV11-2
CDR3: CASSLEASGGVSTQYF
DNA: TGTGCCAGCAGCTTAGAGGCTAGCGGGGGGGTTTCGACCCAGTACTTC

J: TRBJ1-1
size: few
D: NA
V: TRBV18
CDR3: CASSPKGGEAEAFF
DNA: TGTGCCAGCTCACCAAAGGGAGGGGAGGCTGAAGCTTTCTTT

J: TRBJ1-2
size: many
D: NA
V: TRBV7-2
CDR3: CASSLNPNYGYTF
DNA: TGTGCCAGCAGCTTAAATCCTAACTATGGCTACACCTTC

J: TRBJ2-1
size: NA
D: TRBD2
V: TRBV11-3
CDR3: CASSLEVLAGADEQFF
DNA: TGTGCCAGCAGCTTAGAGGTCCTAGCGGGAGCGGATGAGCAGTTCTTC

J: TRBJ1-2
size: NA
D: NA
V: TRBV29-1
CDR3: CSVGIPGARGYTF
DNA: TGCAGCGTGGGGATCCCGGGGGCGCGGGGCTACACCTTC